The 17 T cell receptor beta chains listed next were all sequenced from one sample in a study of vaccination effects on CD4 cells after COVID-19. Measured with immunoSEQ multiplex PCR; TCRdb has only the in-frame clones, and not every one. The data show around 41,000 clones, around 76% seen once. For these receptors, no antigen is known. Antigen-specific CD4+ T cells were expanded with viral peptide pools in the ViraFEST assay before sequencing. An approximately nine-day culture period preceded the isolation of CD4+ T cells. Recipients of the vaccine had no prior SARS-CoV-2 infection and negative nucleocapsid antibodies. The sequencing here drew on CD4+ T cells from PBMCs cultured with SARS-CoV-2 spike peptides, taken before COVID-19 vaccination. The receptors shown here come from a human donor who received a COVID-19 vaccine.

The chain has TRBV2 and TRBJ2-7, with unresolved D. Trimming cost V 5 bases and J 1 base, with 12 bases left between them. The CDR3 contains 14 residues. CDR1 is SNHLY, CDR2 FYNNEI, per germline. The CDR3 here is CASSKRKGSYEQYV. CDR3 in DNA: TGTGCCAGCAGTAAAAGGAAGGGTTCCTACGAGCAGTACGTC.

V is TRBV6-5 and J is TRBJ2-3; 10 nucleotides align to TRBD2. This CDR3 is built from 14 residues. V lost 7 bases and J lost 5; bases outside the gene matches: 6. Germline CDR1 MNHEY, CDR2 SVGAGI. CDR3 residues: CASKESGGVDTQYF. The DNA for the CDR3 is TGTGCCAGCAAGGAGAGCGGGGGGGTAGATACGCAGTATTTT.

CDR3 sequence: CATSGLYNEQFF. CDR3 coding DNA: TGTGCCACCAGTGGTCTATACAATGAGCAGTTCTTC. The chain employs TRBV24-1 and TRBJ2-1, with D uncertain. This CDR3 comprises 12 residues. Germline assignment: CDR1 KGHDR and CDR2 SFDVKD. Trimming took off 5 bases at V and 4 bases at J, with 5 bases between the two ends.

The chain uses TRBV10-3 and TRBJ1-1; D gene ambiguous. CDR1 is ENHRY and CDR2 is SYGVKD in the germline V gene. The CDR3 spans 13 residues. V was cut by 4 bases and J by 5 bases, with 11 bases left in between. The CDR3 sequence is CAISVKGETEAFF. In DNA form, the CDR3 reads TGTGCCATCAGTGTGAAGGGAGAGACTGAAGCTTTCTTT.

V usage is TRBV18 and J usage is TRBJ2-5; 9 bases are shared with TRBD1. This CDR3 has 14 amino acids. The V gene end was trimmed by 2 bases and the J gene end by 5 bases; junction bases not matched to a gene: 3. Germline V CDR1 and CDR2: KGHSH, LQKENI. The DNA for the CDR3 is TGTGCCAGCTCACCAAACAGGGGGCAGGAGACCCAGTACTTC. Protein sequence: CASSPNRGQETQYF.

The chain is built from TRBV2 and TRBJ1-5; TRBD1 is a possible D gene (6 bases). Germline assignment: CDR1 SNHLY and CDR2 FYNNEI. CDR3 length: 15 residues. Trimming shortened V by 4 bases and J by 2 bases, and 12 bases separated the two germline ends. The DNA for the CDR3 is TGTGCCAGCAGTGCGCTCCCAGGGGGCAATCAGCCCCAGCATTTT. Its translation is CASSALPGGNQPQHF.

This chain connects TRBV15 to TRBJ2-7; 9 bases line up with TRBD2. Per the germline V gene, CDR1 is LNHNV and CDR2 is YYDKDF (reference sequence). CDR3 length: 15 residues. V gave up 6 bases and J gave up 1 base; unmatched junction bases: 7. The CDR3 DNA reads TGTGCCACCAGTCCAGGACTAGCGCCGTCCTACGAGCAGTACGTC. Translated: CATSPGLAPSYEQYV.

The rearrangement links TRBV18 to TRBJ1-6, with D possibly TRBD1 on 5 matching bases. Germline lookup yields CDR1 KGHSH and CDR2 LQKENI. The CDR3 covers 17 residues. V gave up 0 bases and J gave up 2 bases, with 11 bases separating them. The CDR3 sequence is CASSPPTGSAYNSPLHF. DNA for the CDR3: TGTGCCAGCTCACCACCCACAGGCAGCGCCTATAATTCACCCCTCCACTTT.

The rearrangement joins TRBV9 to TRBJ2-3; unclear D gene. The CDR3 contains 12 residues. Germline V CDR1 and CDR2: SGDLS, YYNGEE. Trimming cost V 4 bases and J 0 bases, with 3 bases left between them. The CDR3 is CASSRSTDTQYF. CDR3 DNA sequence: TGTGCCAGCAGCCGCAGCACAGATACGCAGTATTTT.

Here the CDR3 reads CARGQGRETQYF. In DNA form, the CDR3 reads TGTGCCAGGGGACAGGGCCGGGAGACCCAGTACTTC. The genes are TRBV19 and TRBJ2-5, with 9 bases matching TRBD1. Trimming cost V 9 bases and J 5 bases; bases outside gene matches: 4. This CDR3 comprises 12 residues. Germline loops: CDR1 LNHDA, CDR2 SQIVND (reference sequence).

The chain has TRBV7-2 and TRBJ2-3; 7 positions agree with TRBD1. Unmatched junction bases numbered 4, after V lost 1 base and J lost 0 bases. This CDR3 has 16 amino acids. Germline values: CDR1 SGHTA, CDR2 FQGNSA. The CDR3 nucleotides are TGTGCCAGCAGCTTAGTTGGGACAGCAAGCACAGATACGCAGTATTTT. Its protein product is CASSLVGTASTDTQYF.

This clone was counted only a few times. CDR3 residues: CASSSGTTEDSPLHF. For the CDR3, the DNA is TGCGCCAGCAGCTCCGGGACGACGGAGGATTCACCCCTCCACTTT. This chain joins TRBV5-1 and TRBJ1-6, with TRBD1 as a possible D gene (5 bases). Trimming removed 3 bases from V and 8 bases from J, with 15 bases in between. This CDR3 spans 15 amino acids. Germline assignment: CDR1 SGHRS and CDR2 YFSETQ.

A note on this clone: At one end the junction does not follow the germline gene, possibly because of a read error. The J gene is TRBJ1-2, the V gene TRBV6-6, with TRBD1 matching over 7 bases. Germline V gene lookup returns CDR1 MNHNY and CDR2 SVGAGI (reference sequence). The CDR3 sequence is 12 residues long. CDR3 in DNA: TGTGCCGGCAGGGGGTTGGGCTATGGCTACACCTTC. Translating gives CAGRGLGYGYTF.

This chain joins TRBV5-1 and TRBJ1-4; a weak D match, TRBD1 (6 bases). CDR3 size: 13 residues. Trimming left V 4 bases short and J 11 bases short, with 15 bases between. CDR1 SGHRS and CDR2 YFSETQ come from the germline V gene. CDR3 residues: CASSLGDISKLFF. CDR3 nucleotide sequence: TGCGCCAGCAGCCTCGGGGACATTAGTAAACTGTTTTTT.

The sample holds one count of this clone. V gene TRBV9 combines with J gene TRBJ1-2, with TRBD1 identical over 7 bases. The trim removed 0 bases at V and 2 bases at J, leaving 10 bases unmatched. CDR3 length equals 17 residues. Germline loops: CDR1 SGDLS, CDR2 YYNGEE. The CDR3 loop reads CASSVGPTGILNYGYTF. The DNA of the CDR3 is TGTGCCAGCAGCGTAGGCCCGACAGGGATATTGAACTATGGCTACACCTTC.

A few counts support this clone. The rearrangement joins TRBV11-3 to TRBJ1-1, with D possibly matching TRBD1 (5 bases). Trimming shortened V by 6 bases and J by 1 base, and 12 bases separated the two germline ends. CDR1 and CDR2 (germline): SGHNT, YENEEA. There are 14 residues in the CDR3. The CDR3 DNA reads as TGTGCCAGCAGTCGCGGGGGAAAGAACACTGAAGCTTTCTTT. It yields the protein CASSRGGKNTEAFF.

The chain links TRBV7-8 to TRBJ1-1; D is uncertain. This CDR3 is 14 amino acids long. Germline V lookup: CDR1 SGHVS, CDR2 FQNEAQ. The ends were cut back, 5 bases at V and 2 bases at J, with 12 bases in the middle. The CDR3 DNA reads TGTGCCAGCAGCCCCCTCCCTGGCAACACTGAAGCTTTCTTT. Residues: CASSPLPGNTEAFF.